The 21 T cell receptor beta chains below come from one sample, sequenced in a study of siplizumab effects on memory and regulatory T cells. Produced via immunoSEQ multiplex PCR; TCRdb's table is partial and in-frame only. The sample lists approximately 100,000 clones, about 95% occurring once. Sequencing was done on a sample of non-Treg CD4+ T cells sorted from blood. The receptors shown here come from a human donor in good health.

V gene TRBV5-6 combines with J gene TRBJ2-2; D is unclear. V dropped 4 bases and J dropped 2 bases, with 9 bases sitting between them. Germline V gene sequence: CDR1 SGHDT, CDR2 YYEEEE. This CDR3 has 14 amino acids. CDR3 sequence: CASSPDLNTGELFF. The CDR3 DNA is TGTGCCAGCAGCCCGGATCTAAACACCGGGGAGCTGTTTTTT.

This clone occurred once. The chain is built from TRBV19 and TRBJ2-5; possibly TRBD1 for D (6 bases). The CDR3 has 16 residues. Germline-derived CDR1 and CDR2 are LNHDA and SQIVND (reference sequence). V gave up 0 bases and J gave up 2 bases, with 13 bases separating them. The chain's CDR3 is CASSIEPPGQQETQYF. The CDR3 DNA reads TGTGCCAGTAGTATAGAGCCCCCGGGACAACAAGAGACCCAGTACTTC.

The chain uses TRBV19 and TRBJ1-5; D is uncertain. Looked up from germline, CDR1 is LNHDA and CDR2 is SQIVND (reference sequence). V lost 11 bases and J lost 3, with 11 bases in between. CDR3 length equals 12 residues. CDR3: CAANRFNQPQHF. CDR3 nucleotides: TGTGCCGCCAACAGATTCAATCAGCCCCAGCATTTT.

The chain carries TRBV6-5 and TRBJ1-3, with a tentative D call TRBD1 (5 bases). The V and J ends lost 7 bases and 4 bases respectively, with 11 bases between them. In germline, CDR1 is MNHEY, CDR2 SVGAGI. The CDR3 contains 13 residues. The CDR3 DNA reads TGTGCCAGCACACATAGGGACGGAAACACCATATATTTT. Its translation is CASTHRDGNTIYF.

This rearrangement joins TRBV5-1 to TRBJ2-3; TRBD2 is a possible D gene (6 bases). The CDR3 extends over 13 amino acids. V lost 8 bases and J lost 6, with 16 bases in between. Germline V gives CDR1 SGHRS, CDR2 YFSETQ. The CDR3 DNA sequence: TGCGCCAGTGGGACTGGAATGATTGATACGCAGTATTTT. Its translation is CASGTGMIDTQYF. Filled out from reference TRBV5-1 and TRBJ2-3, the complete variable domain reads KAGVTQTPRYLIKTRGQQVTLSCSPISGHRSVSWYQQTPGQGLQFLFEYFSETQRNKGNFPGRFSGRQFSNSRSEMNVSTLELGDSALYLCASGTGMIDTQYFGPGTRLTVL.

The CDR3 region is CASSQNHRDHQPQHF. CDR3 bases: TGCGCCAGCAGCCAAAACCACAGGGACCATCAGCCCCAGCATTTT. This chain uses TRBV4-1 with TRBJ1-5; D possibly corresponds to TRBD1 (6 bases). Per the germline V gene, CDR1 is MGHRA and CDR2 is YSYEKL. The CDR3 sequence is 15 residues long. Trimming pared 2 bases from V and 5 bases from J, leaving 13 bases between.

The rearrangement joins TRBV5-1 to TRBJ2-7; D perhaps matches TRBD1 (5 bases). The CDR3 runs 15 residues. Germline CDR1 SGHRS, CDR2 YFSETQ. V gave up 5 bases and J gave up 4 bases, with 19 bases separating them. This CDR3 reads CASSFTGPVPYEQYF. CDR3 in DNA: TGCGCCAGCAGTTTCACAGGTCCGGTGCCTTACGAGCAGTACTTC.

V and J are TRBV10-3 and TRBJ2-4, with D unresolved. This CDR3 spans 15 amino acids. Trimming left V 3 bases short and J 0 bases short, with 9 bases between. Germline values: CDR1 ENHRY, CDR2 SYGVKD. CDR3 coding DNA: TGTGCCATCAGTGATTCCTACTTAGCCAAAAACATTCAGTACTTC. Its protein product is CAISDSYLAKNIQYF.

V usage is TRBV12-2 and J usage is TRBJ2-7. TRBV12-2 is an annotated pseudogene. This CDR3 region has 15 residues. The DNA for the CDR3 is TGTGCAAGTCGCCCCCTTCCGGGGCAGTCCTACGAGCAGTACTTC. The encoded protein is CASRPLPGQSYEQYF.

The V gene is TRBV28, the J gene TRBJ2-5; TRBD1 is a possible D gene (5 bases). The germline V gene encodes CDR1 MDHEN and CDR2 SYDVKM. Trimming removed 5 bases from V and 4 bases from J, with 11 bases in between. This CDR3 region has 13 residues. The CDR3 loop reads CASSAQGPETQYF. The DNA for the CDR3 is TGTGCCAGCAGTGCCCAGGGTCCAGAGACCCAGTACTTC.

V usage is TRBV7-6 and J usage is TRBJ2-1; 11 bases line up with TRBD2. The V gene end was trimmed by 5 bases and the J gene end by 10 bases; junction bases not matched to a gene: 10. CDR1 is SGHVS, CDR2 FNYEAQ, per germline. This CDR3 region has 15 residues. DNA of the CDR3: TGTGCCAGCAGCAAACTAGCGGGAGACAAGATGGAGCAGTTCTTC. Translated, it gives CASSKLAGDKMEQFF.

This rearrangement joins TRBV28 to TRBJ2-7; 9 positions match TRBD2. The trim removed 11 bases at V and 2 bases at J, leaving 7 bases unmatched. The CDR3 totals 13 residues. Per germline, CDR1 MDHEN and CDR2 SYDVKM. As DNA, the CDR3 is TGTGCCGCCAGGGCGGGAGGGACCTACGAGCAGTACTTC. Translating it yields CAARAGGTYEQYF.

The V gene is TRBV6-1, the J gene TRBJ1-2; 9 positions agree with TRBD1. V shed 10 bases, J shed 7 bases, and the junction held 13 bases outside the gene matches. The CDR3 extends over 14 amino acids. The V gene's germline CDR1 is MNHNS and CDR2 SASEGT. The CDR3 sequence: CAIRDREAGGGYTF. The CDR3 nucleotides are TGTGCCATACGGGACAGGGAGGCCGGGGGTGGCTACACCTTC.

CDR3 bases: TGTGCCTGGAGTGTTCAAGGCGAAAAACTGTTTTTT. This gives the protein CAWSVQGEKLFF. The chain joins TRBV30 to TRBJ1-4, with D uncertain. The CDR3 covers 12 residues. With 0 bases removed from V and 8 bases from J, the gap between germline ends came to 7 bases. Germline V gene data show CDR1 as GTSNPN and CDR2 as SVGIG (reference sequence).

Only a few counts were recorded for this clone. This CDR3 reads CASSPGVANTEAFF. DNA for the CDR3: TGTGCCAGCAGCCCCGGAGTAGCGAACACTGAAGCTTTCTTT. This chain uses TRBV7-3 with TRBJ1-1; D gene ambiguous. There are 14 residues in the CDR3. Deletions cut 5 bases from V and 1 base from J, with 11 bases between. Germline V gene lookup returns CDR1 SGHTA and CDR2 FQGTGA. The variable domain in full, with the rest retrieved from reference TRBV7-3 and TRBJ1-1, is GAGVSQTPSNKVTEKGKYVELRCDPISGHTALYWYRQSLGQGPEFLIYFQGTGAADDSGLPNDRFFAVRPEGSVSTLKIQRTERGDSAVYLCASSPGVANTEAFFGQGTRLTVV.

V is TRBV12-5 and J is TRBJ2-2; tentatively, D is TRBD1 (6 bases). Per the germline V gene, CDR1 is LGHNT and CDR2 is FRNRAP. There are 15 residues in the CDR3. V gave up 5 bases and J gave up 4 bases, with 14 bases separating them. In nucleotides, the CDR3 is TGTGCTAGTGGTGAGGGACAAACACGCACCGGGGAGCTGTTTTTT. Translation gives CASGEGQTRTGELFF.

The chain recombines TRBV30 with TRBJ2-6, with D maybe TRBD2 (6 bases). Deletions cut 1 base from V and 15 bases from J, with 16 bases between. CDR3 size: 13 residues. Germline CDR1 GTSNPN, CDR2 SVGIG (reference sequence). In DNA, the CDR3 is TGTGCCTGGAGTGCCTGGGGGGACGGTACCCTGACTTTC. Encoded protein: CAWSAWGDGTLTF.

This clone showed up just once. The V call is TRBV6-1, the J call TRBJ2-6; D not resolved. Germline loops: CDR1 MNHNS, CDR2 SASEGT. V lost 4 bases and J 4 bases, leaving 2 bases between the germline ends. The CDR3 is 12 amino acids. The CDR3 spells CASSVGANVLTF. Here the CDR3 DNA reads TGTGCCAGCAGTGTAGGGGCCAACGTCCTGACTTTC.

The CDR3 loop reads CASTSGSSGNTIYF. DNA for the CDR3: TGCGCCAGCACTTCAGGGAGCTCTGGAAACACCATATATTTT. The chain carries TRBV5-1 and TRBJ1-3, with D possibly matching TRBD1 (5 bases). The germline V gene has CDR1 SGHRS and CDR2 YFSETQ. The CDR3 contains 14 residues. The V and J ends lost 6 bases and 0 bases respectively, with 10 bases between them.

The chain recombines TRBV18 with TRBJ2-7; D uncertain. V was trimmed by 2 bases and J by 6 bases, leaving 20 bases between them. Germline V gene sequence: CDR1 KGHSH, CDR2 LQKENI. The CDR3 sequence is 16 residues long. CDR3: CASSPFSGDTLLEQYF. The CDR3 coding sequence is TGTGCCAGCTCACCATTCTCTGGAGACACCCTACTCGAGCAGTACTTC.

This chain links TRBV20-1 with TRBJ2-7, with unresolved D. This CDR3 spans 10 amino acids. Germline assignment: CDR1 DFQATT and CDR2 SNEGSKA (reference sequence). The V and J ends lost 5 bases and 2 bases respectively, with 4 bases between them. The CDR3 DNA is TGCAGTGCTGGCCCCTACGAGCAGTACTTC. Translated, it gives CSAGPYEQYF.